The present T cell receptor beta chain was sequenced within a study of Graves' ophthalmopathy and Graves' hyperthyroidism (dated by TCRdb to the late 2010s). For the wider study: Peripheral blood was collected at initial diagnosis, prior to any treatment. In several hyperthyroidism patients, the T-cell repertoire of thyroid tissue was compared with the T-cell repertoire of blood. For training and testing, the 100 or so patients in the discovery cohort were randomly divided in a 7:3 ratio. After sampling, hyperthyroidism patients received methimazole starting at 30 mg daily, and ophthalmopathy patients received high-dose intravenous methylprednisolone. The study used signatures of the TCR beta repertoire to tell Graves' ophthalmopathy apart from Graves' hyperthyroidism and to predict which patients would progress to ophthalmopathy. A discovery set of 95 to 100 patients (43 ophthalmopathy, 57 stable hyperthyroidism) was enrolled to explore V-J signatures distinguishing ophthalmopathy from hyperthyroidism. For independent validation, a separate cohort was made up of 18 hyperthyroidism patients plus 17 patients who later progressed from hyperthyroidism to ophthalmopathy. In total, some 140 blood samples were TCR-sequenced: approximately 42 ophthalmopathy, 80 or so hyperthyroidism and approximately 17 hyperthyroidism-to-ophthalmopathy patients.

Of note for this clonotype: There is no known antigen for this receptor. Base quality data are lacking; no much larger clone is found one base away.

TCR beta CDR3 regions were amplified from RNA transcripts for repertoire sequencing. HTBI primers and the Qiagen OneStep RT-PCR kit were used in a first-round RT-PCR, which was followed by a second-round multiplex PCR, size selection and purification. Libraries were sequenced on an Illumina HiSeq2000 using paired-end 100 bp reads. The paper's data handling went like this. SOAPnuke was used to process the reads, throwing out any read that had adapters, had uncalled bases, had a mean Phred below 15, or lacked an exact constant-primer or identifier match. High-quality paired reads were merged with COPE v1.2.5. Each unique nucleotide sequence was defined as a clonotype, and clonotypes were aligned to IMGT TRB V, D and J references with MiTCR v1.1. Analysis was restricted to V-J combinations with a frequency above 0.0001, which covered roughly 99% of repertoires. A TCR clonal expansion and chaos score per V-J combination was defined as the ratio of F50 clonal expansion to chaos observed in the TCRdist matrix. Welch's t-statistics and random forest were used to reduce the features to about twelve V-J combinations, which were then used as input to a naive Bayes classifier. The similarity between thyroid and blood repertoires was quantified using the Morisita-Horn index. TCRdb reanalyzed the raw reads on its own, using fastp at Q25 for trimming and MiXCR for clone calling, and kept in-frame beta chains. When rows share a CDR3 protein, they turn into one entry using the most common DNA and genes. TCRdb's processing, not the authors', yielded these V and J calls. The table for this sample lists hundreds of thousands of distinct CDR3 sequences; 22% of them were counted only once. The ten largest clones take up around 6.9% of the sample.

Results and caveats for the whole study, not just this receptor: In validation, the model predicted ophthalmopathy progression with over 60% sensitivity and 72.22% specificity; about a dozen predicted patients were CT-confirmed with GO in a median of about 7.1 months. In cross-validation, the 13-signature model distinguished ophthalmopathy from stable hyperthyroidism with nearly 90% sensitivity and 81.08% specificity, while in the test set the corresponding values were around 79% and 71%. Most expanded thyroid clonotypes with frequency above 0.001 were also detected in blood, suggesting blood repertoires may reflect the thyroid immune response. Sample size was not predetermined statistically, and investigators were not blinded to group allocation.

Stable hyperthyroidism was defined as no progression to ophthalmopathy within 18 months of follow-up. Hyperthyroidism patients were newly diagnosed, were aged 18 to 65 years, and had a disease duration under 2 months. Anyone with other autoimmune diseases, uncontrolled infections, pregnancy or lactation was excluded from the study. Clinical symptoms, serum thyroxine, TRAb, thyroid ultrasound and orbital computed tomography were used for diagnosis. Ficoll-Paque density gradient centrifugation was used to isolate PBMCs from around 9.1 ml of fresh peripheral blood. Total RNA was extracted with Trizol reagent and quality-checked on an Agilent 2100 Bioanalyzer. Compared with germline, V lacks 4 bases and J lacks 3 bases; bases without a gene match: 3. The CDR3 holds 14 amino acids from the cysteine to the phenylalanine. Only the CDR3 DNA stays, 42 bases, in frame from base 1. Reading the germline V gene gives CDR1 MNHNS and CDR2 SASEGT.

In this chain, TRBV6-1 is recombined with TRBJ1-1, with 9 bases in between that match TRBD1. Material: peripheral blood. The sequence was collected from a woman younger than 35 with stable Graves' hyperthyroidism. Some clones in this sample may be carry-over from other donors' samples. Donor details come from another sample of the same person, matched by shared clones. At the DNA level, the sequence is TGTGCCAGCAGTGGGACAGGGGTATACACTGAAGCTTTCTTT. This is translated as CASSGTGVYTEAFF.